Listed here is a single TCR beta chain. The data are from a study of blood T cell repertoires in COVID-19. Study as a whole: From T cells, B-cell-depleted T cells, or PBMCs came the material, which was cDNA or gDNA.

As originally analysed: Cell counts per sample came from amplifying reference gene primers. Generated by immunoSEQ multiplex PCR, the TCRdb table keeps only in-frame clones and is missing some. Clone size and V and J calls were adopted from that table, with D and trimming inferred from the DNA. The sample lists about 330,000 clones; approximately 89% were seen once. Participants' own reports of clinical history determined their cohort assignment. The CDR3 consists of 16 residues. V shed 4 bases, J shed 4 bases, and the junction held 12 bases outside the gene matches. CDR1 and CDR2 from the germline V gene are SGHRS and YFSETQ.

The chain couples TRBV5-1 to TRBJ2-5; 8 bases agree with TRBD1. The source material was PBMCs or T cells enriched from blood (not recorded which). The origin of this receptor is a man between 25 and 39 years old who had recovered from COVID-19. The CDR3, as DNA: TGCGCCAGCAGCCCCATCCCAGGGGGCGTAGGAGAGACCCAGTACTTC. This codes for CASSPIPGGVGETQYF.